Sequencing of this TCR beta chain was carried out in a study of human T cells and chemical hapten exposure. The wider study: Small volume differences among pooled libraries mainly caused per-sample TCR yield variation.

One entry per CDR3 protein results from TCRdb running MiXCR on the RACE reads. This sample has roughly 81,000 distinct CDR3 sequences, with over 6.5% found just once. Sample time point: pre-sensitization, week 0. Specified treatment: therapeutic diphenylcyclopropenone sensitization with weekly scalp DPC. V was clipped by 0 bases and J by 4 bases, with 9 bases between them. This CDR3 has 14 residues. Germline CDR1 and CDR2: SGHDT and YYEEEE. Details on this clonotype: The antigen remains undetermined.

Overall study findings and caveats: Having alopecia, the donors may differ immunologically from healthy people.

Material: whole blood, obtained in connection with sensitization to the hapten diphenylcyclopropenone (DPC). The sequence derives from a man aged 35-49 years with alopecia areata. Some clones in this sample may be carry-over from other donors' samples. The chain uses TRBV5-6 and TRBJ2-3; D is ambiguous. CDR3 DNA: TGTGCCAGCAGCTTGGTGGGGATCTCAGATACGCAGTATTTT. It translates to CASSLVGISDTQYF.